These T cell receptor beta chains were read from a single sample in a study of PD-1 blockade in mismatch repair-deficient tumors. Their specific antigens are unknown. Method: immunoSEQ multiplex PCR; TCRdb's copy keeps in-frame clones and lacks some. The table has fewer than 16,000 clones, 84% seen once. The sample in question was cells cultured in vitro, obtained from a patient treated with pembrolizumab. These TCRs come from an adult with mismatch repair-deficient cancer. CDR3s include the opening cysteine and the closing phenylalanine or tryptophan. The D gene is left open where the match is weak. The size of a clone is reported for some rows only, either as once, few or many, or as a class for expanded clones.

DNA: TGTGCCAGCAGTTTAAGATCCCCGATTTATGGCTACACCTTC; CDR3: CASSLRSPIYGYTF; D: -; J: TRBJ1-2; V: TRBV27; size: -
DNA: TGCAGCGTTGCACTAGCGGAAGAACAATACGAGCAGTACTTC; CDR3: CSVALAEEQYEQYF; D: TRBD2; J: TRBJ2-7; V: TRBV29-1; size: -
DNA: TGTGCCAGCAGCCAACGACTCGATACGCAGTATTTT; CDR3: CASSQRLDTQYF; D: -; J: TRBJ2-3; V: TRBV28; size: -
DNA: TGCGCCAGCAGCTTGGCCCCCTTTTCTACCGGGGAGCTGTTTTTT; CDR3: CASSLAPFSTGELFF; D: -; J: TRBJ2-2; V: TRBV5-1; size: -
DNA: TGTGCCAGCGCTCAGGAACTACCCAAAAACATTCAGTACTTC; CDR3: CASAQELPKNIQYF; D: -; J: TRBJ2-4; V: TRBV18; size: few
DNA: TGTGCCAGCTCCTGGGCCGGGGCCAACGTCCTGACTTTC; CDR3: CASSWAGANVLTF; D: -; J: TRBJ2-6; V: TRBV27; size: once
DNA: TGTGCCAGCAGCTTTACTAGCGGGAGTACAGATACGCAGTATTTT; CDR3: CASSFTSGSTDTQYF; D: TRBD2; J: TRBJ2-3; V: TRBV7-9; size: -
DNA: TGTGCCAGCAGCTTTTCACGGGAAGAGACCCAGTACTTC; CDR3: CASSFSREETQYF; D: -; J: TRBJ2-5; V: TRBV11-1; size: once
DNA: TGTGCCAGCTCACCACTTCGTGGACTAGCGGGAGCCTCCCCTTCCTACGAGCAGTACTTC; CDR3: CASSPLRGLAGASPSYEQYF; D: TRBD2; J: TRBJ2-7; V: TRBV18; size: -
DNA: TGCGCCAGCAGCTTGGGGAGTGACTATGGCTACACCTTC; CDR3: CASSLGSDYGYTF; D: -; J: TRBJ1-2; V: TRBV5-1; size: -
DNA: TGCGCCAGCAGCTTGGGACAGGGGAACTACGAGCAGTACTTC; CDR3: CASSLGQGNYEQYF; D: TRBD1; J: TRBJ2-7; V: TRBV5-1; size: -
DNA: TGTGCCAGCAGCCCAGTTTGGGACAGGGGGCAGGATACGCAGTATTTT; CDR3: CASSPVWDRGQDTQYF; D: TRBD1; J: TRBJ2-3; V: TRBV11-3; size: -
DNA: TGCGCCAGCAGCTTGGCCCCGCGAGCGGGAGGATCCTACGAGCAGTACTTC; CDR3: CASSLAPRAGGSYEQYF; D: TRBD2; J: TRBJ2-7; V: TRBV5-1; size: once
DNA: TGTGCCTGGAGTCGAAGCGCCCAAGAGACCCAGTACTTC; CDR3: CAWSRSAQETQYF; D: -; J: TRBJ2-5; V: TRBV30; size: -
DNA: TGTGCCAGCAGCATCCGGACTAGCGGGAGGTTCAATGAGCAGTTCTTC; CDR3: CASSIRTSGRFNEQFF; D: TRBD2; J: TRBJ2-1; V: TRBV11-2; size: -
DNA: TGTGCCAGCGGCACTAGCGGGAGACCACTAACCGAGGGGCACTTC; CDR3: CASGTSGRPLTEGHF; D: TRBD2; J: TRBJ2-7; V: TRBV28; size: -
DNA: TGTGCCAGCAGCTCTCCCGGTGAAGGCTGGGAAAAACTGTTTTTT; CDR3: CASSSPGEGWEKLFF; D: -; J: TRBJ1-4; V: TRBV7-9; size: -
DNA: TGTGCCAGCAGCTTCAAAGGGCTAGCTAGAGAGACCCAGTACTTC; CDR3: CASSFKGLARETQYF; D: -; J: TRBJ2-5; V: TRBV5-4; size: -
DNA: TGTGCCAGCAGCCCCATAAGCGGGAGGGGCGGGGAGCTGTTTTTT; CDR3: CASSPISGRGGELFF; D: TRBD2; J: TRBJ2-2; V: TRBV7-3; size: -
DNA: TGTGCCTGGAGTTACGGGGCCAACGTCCTGACTTTC; CDR3: CAWSYGANVLTF; D: -; J: TRBJ2-6; V: TRBV30; size: -
DNA: TGTGCCAGCAGCCCCCTGGGTGGGGAGCAGTACTTC; CDR3: CASSPLGGEQYF; D: -; J: TRBJ2-7; V: TRBV30; size: -
DNA: TGTGCCAGCAGCGCACCGCGGCTATTCGACTTCGACACAGATACGCAGTATTTT; CDR3: CASSAPRLFDFDTDTQYF; D: -; J: TRBJ2-3; V: TRBV5-6; size: -
DNA: TGTGCCAGCAGGGGCGAGGGGGAGCAGTACTTC; CDR3: CASRGEGEQYF; D: -; J: TRBJ2-7; V: TRBV2; size: -
DNA: TGTGCCAGCAGCTTCTCCCGGGACAGGGTTACTTTCTTT; CDR3: CASSFSRDRVTFF; D: TRBD1; J: TRBJ1-1; V: TRBV7-3; size: -
DNA: TGTGCCAGCAGGTTACAGGGATCCTCAATGAACACTGAAGCTTTCTTT; CDR3: CASRLQGSSMNTEAFF; D: -; J: TRBJ1-1; V: TRBV5-6; size: few
DNA: TGTGCCATCAAGTGGGGGGCGGACACTGAAGCTTTCTTT; CDR3: CAIKWGADTEAFF; D: -; J: TRBJ1-1; V: TRBV10-3; size: -
DNA: TGTGCCAGCAGCGTCGCCGGGACAGGGGCCTTTAATGAGCAGTTCTTC; CDR3: CASSVAGTGAFNEQFF; D: TRBD1; J: TRBJ2-1; V: TRBV9; size: -
DNA: TGTGCCAGCAGCTTAACAGGGGAAGAGACCCAGTACTTC; CDR3: CASSLTGEETQYF; D: TRBD1; J: TRBJ2-5; V: TRBV5-6; size: -
DNA: TGTGCCAGCAGCCCACACGCCGGGAGATTGAACACCGGGGAGCTGTTTTTT; CDR3: CASSPHAGRLNTGELFF; D: -; J: TRBJ2-2; V: TRBV14; size: -
DNA: TGTGCCAGCAGGGTAGGGCCGCTCTACGAGCAGTACTTC; CDR3: CASRVGPLYEQYF; D: -; J: TRBJ2-7; V: TRBV6-1; size: few
DNA: TGTGCCCCCGGGGGACAGAGCTATGGCTACACCTTC; CDR3: CAPGGQSYGYTF; D: TRBD1; J: TRBJ1-2; V: TRBV2; size: -
DNA: TGTGCCAGCAGCTTAGCCGGAGCTAACTATGGCTACACCTTC; CDR3: CASSLAGANYGYTF; D: -; J: TRBJ1-2; V: TRBV11-2; size: -
DNA: TGTGCCAGTAGTATAGAGCTAGCGGGAATAGAGACCCAGTACTTC; CDR3: CASSIELAGIETQYF; D: TRBD2; J: TRBJ2-5; V: TRBV19; size: -
DNA: TGTGCCAGCAGCCGACAGGGCCAGATGAACACTGAAGCTTTCTTT; CDR3: CASSRQGQMNTEAFF; D: TRBD1; J: TRBJ1-1; V: TRBV9; size: -
DNA: TGCGCCAGCAGCTTGGCGGGGGACGGATATCAGCCCCAGCATTTT; CDR3: CASSLAGDGYQPQHF; D: -; J: TRBJ1-5; V: TRBV5-1; size: few
DNA: TGTGCCAGCAGCTTGGGACAGGGGATGAACACTGAAGCTTTCTTT; CDR3: CASSLGQGMNTEAFF; D: TRBD1; J: TRBJ1-1; V: TRBV5-4; size: -
DNA: TGTGCCAGCAGCCCCTTTCCCACTAGCGCCGGGGAGCTGTTTTTT; CDR3: CASSPFPTSAGELFF; D: TRBD2; J: TRBJ2-2; V: TRBV7-3; size: -
DNA: TGTGCCAGCAGTTTCGGCGGGGTGGGAGGCTACACCTTC; CDR3: CASSFGGVGGYTF; D: -; J: TRBJ1-2; V: TRBV28; size: -
DNA: TGTGCCAGCAGCAACAACCAGCGGGGGGTTGTAAACACCGGGGAGCTGTTTTTT; CDR3: CASSNNQRGVVNTGELFF; D: -; J: TRBJ2-2; V: TRBV21-1; size: -
DNA: TGCGCCAGCAGTGAGTCGCGGACACTAAATGAGCAGTTCTTC; CDR3: CASSESRTLNEQFF; D: -; J: TRBJ2-1; V: TRBV10-1; size: once
DNA: TGTGCCACCCGAAAGGAACAGGGCGAGCAGTTCTTC; CDR3: CATRKEQGEQFF; D: -; J: TRBJ2-1; V: TRBV10-3; size: -
DNA: TGTGCCAGTAAACAGGGAATATTCGGCAATCAGCCCCAGCATTTT; CDR3: CASKQGIFGNQPQHF; D: -; J: TRBJ1-5; V: TRBV28; size: -
DNA: TGTGCCAGCAGCTTTGGGGTGGGGACAGGGGGCGCGGATGAGCAGTTCTTC; CDR3: CASSFGVGTGGADEQFF; D: TRBD1; J: TRBJ2-1; V: TRBV5-6; size: -
DNA: TGTGCCAGCAGTTACTCAGAGGGGGCGCGGGCTTTCTTT; CDR3: CASSYSEGARAFF; D: TRBD1; J: TRBJ1-1; V: TRBV6-5; size: -
DNA: TGTGCCAGCAGTGTGACTAGCGGGAGTAACACCGGGGAGCTGTTTTTT; CDR3: CASSVTSGSNTGELFF; D: TRBD2; J: TRBJ2-2; V: TRBV2; size: -
DNA: TGTGCCTGGAGTCCCTACGGACAGTCTGAAAAACTGTTTTTT; CDR3: CAWSPYGQSEKLFF; D: -; J: TRBJ1-4; V: TRBV30; size: few
DNA: TGTGCCAGCAGTCTAGGGCTTAACTATGGCTACACCTTC; CDR3: CASSLGLNYGYTF; D: -; J: TRBJ1-2; V: TRBV28; size: -
DNA: TGTGCCAGCAGCGTATCCGTCTCGAGCTCTGGAAACACCATATATTTT; CDR3: CASSVSVSSSGNTIYF; D: -; J: TRBJ1-3; V: TRBV9; size: once
DNA: TGCGCCAGCAGCTTGCCGGTGGTCCACGAGCAGTACTTC; CDR3: CASSLPVVHEQYF; D: -; J: TRBJ2-7; V: TRBV5-1; size: -
DNA: TGCGCCAGCAGCCGATCCGGGACAGGGGATTTCACAGATACGCAGTATTTT; CDR3: CASSRSGTGDFTDTQYF; D: TRBD1; J: TRBJ2-3; V: TRBV4-1; size: -
DNA: TGCGCCAGCAGCCTTGGGACAGGTTCGAACACCGGGGAGCTGTTTTTT; CDR3: CASSLGTGSNTGELFF; D: TRBD1; J: TRBJ2-2; V: TRBV4-1; size: -
DNA: TGCGCCAGCAGACCAGGACAGGGACCCTGGGACACTGAAGCTTTCTTT; CDR3: CASRPGQGPWDTEAFF; D: TRBD1; J: TRBJ1-1; V: TRBV5-1; size: -
DNA: TGTGCCAGCAGAGCCGGGACAGGGCATGAAAAACTGTTTTTT; CDR3: CASRAGTGHEKLFF; D: TRBD1; J: TRBJ1-4; V: TRBV6-6; size: -
DNA: TGCAGCGGTGGGAGGGCCTACAATGAGCAGTTCTTC; CDR3: CSGGRAYNEQFF; D: TRBD2; J: TRBJ2-1; V: TRBV29-1; size: -
DNA: TGTGCCAGTAGGGGGGGGCCGGGACTAGTCCCCGGGGAGCTGTTTTTT; CDR3: CASRGGPGLVPGELFF; D: TRBD2; J: TRBJ2-2; V: TRBV19; size: once
DNA: TGTGCCAGCAGCGCCGGTCTAGCGGGACTATACAATGAGCAGTTCTTC; CDR3: CASSAGLAGLYNEQFF; D: TRBD2; J: TRBJ2-1; V: TRBV7-3; size: -